This T cell receptor (beta chain) was obtained from a study of human T cells and chemical hapten exposure. The study's findings and limits: No change in TCRs above 1 in 1000 frequency was produced by DPC sensitization.

Comment on this clonotype: The antigen is undetermined.

Indicated time point: patch test 3, about 24 weeks after DPC sensitization. Treatment denoted: therapeutic diphenylcyclopropenone sensitization with weekly scalp DPC. The CDR3 sequence is 15 residues long. Germline CDR1 reads DFQATT; CDR2 reads SNEGSKA (reference sequence). V was pared by 0 bases and J by 2 bases, with 13 bases between. The library gave individual cDNA molecules unique molecular identifiers. TCRdb re-derived calls from the RACE reads in MiXCR, one entry per CDR3 protein. This table has about 120,000 distinct CDR3 sequences, around 10% appearing once. This chain joins TRBV20-1 and TRBJ1-2; D unclear. The sample here was whole blood, taken in connection with sensitization to the hapten diphenylcyclopropenone (DPC). The sequence came from a woman in her fifties or sixties with alopecia areata. Some clones in this sample may be carry-over from other donors' samples. DNA of the CDR3: TGCAGTGCTAGAGACCGGTCCAAGGACAACTATGGCTACACCTTC. It specifies CSARDRSKDNYGYTF.